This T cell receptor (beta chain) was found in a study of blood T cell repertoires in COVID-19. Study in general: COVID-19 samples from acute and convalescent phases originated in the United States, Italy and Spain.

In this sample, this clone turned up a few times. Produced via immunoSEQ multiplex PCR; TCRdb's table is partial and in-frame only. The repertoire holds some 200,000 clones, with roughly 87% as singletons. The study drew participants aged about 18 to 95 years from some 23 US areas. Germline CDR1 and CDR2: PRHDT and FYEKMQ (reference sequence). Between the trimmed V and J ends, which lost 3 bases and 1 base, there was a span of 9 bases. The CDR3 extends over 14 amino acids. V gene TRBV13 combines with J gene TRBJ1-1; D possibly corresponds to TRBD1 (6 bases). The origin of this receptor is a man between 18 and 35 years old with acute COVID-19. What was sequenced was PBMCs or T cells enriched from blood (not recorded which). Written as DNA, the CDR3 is TGTGCCAGCAGCTTTGGCAGGGGGAACACTGAAGCTTTCTTT. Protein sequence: CASSFGRGNTEAFF. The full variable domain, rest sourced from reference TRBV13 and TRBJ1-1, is AAGVIQSPRHLIKEKRETATLKCYPIPRHDTVYWYQQGPGQDPQFLISFYEKMQSDKGSIPDRFSAQQFSDYHSELNMSSLELGDSALYFCASSFGRGNTEAFFGQGTRLTVV.